The entry below gives a single T cell receptor (beta chain) sequence along with its context. TCRdb's copy holds only in-frame clones and misses some; the assay was immunoSEQ multiplex PCR. The data contain some 63,000 clones, around 92% of them singletons. The data belong to a study of cytomegalovirus exposure and HLA in healthy donors. Study-level background: A later analysis reported the same platform for the 100 to 150 validation repertoires and the 666 first-cohort repertoires.

Germline V lookup: CDR1 SGHNT, CDR2 YYREEE (reference sequence). This CDR3 has 17 amino acids. Unmatched junction bases numbered 6, after V lost 3 bases and J lost 1 base. The chain is built from TRBV5-4 and TRBJ2-5, with TRBD2 identical over 13 bases. The sample taken for sequencing was PBMCs. The TCR sequence derives from a woman between 18 and 29 years old in good health and CMV-seronegative. The chain's CDR3 is CASSSRTSGGPQETQYF. The CDR3 nucleotides read TGTGCCAGCAGCTCTAGGACTAGCGGGGGCCCCCAAGAGACCCAGTACTTC.